The entry that follows covers one T cell receptor beta chain sequence. Its specificity is not known. This record belongs to a study of CXCR3-negative and CXCR3-positive naive CD8 T cells. Notes on the study in general: Higher TRB CDR3 hydrophobicity marked CXCR3-positive naive cells relative to CXCR3-negative naive cells.

UMI-labeled 5' RACE yielded the TRB cDNA libraries. With the 5' RACE reads reprocessed, TCRdb shows one record per CDR3 protein and no DNA. The sample has tens of thousands of distinct CDR3 sequences. CDR1 is SQVTM, CDR2 ANQGSEA, per germline. The CDR3 runs 16 residues. The clonotype comes from a human donor in good health. Some clones in this sample may be carry-over from other donors' samples. Input material: naive CXCR3+ CD8+ T cells from blood. As to subset: CD45RO-CCR7+CD27+CD95- naive CD8+ T cells expressing CXCR3 (TNR3+). This chain joins TRBV29-1 and TRBJ2-7; TCRdb's D gene call, TRBD1, goes unchecked for lack of DNA. This CDR3 is CSVEGETGLFPYEQYF.